What follows is one T cell receptor beta chain and its context. Its antigen remains unidentified. Patients had chemo-refractory metastatic non-small-cell lung cancer and received focal radiation plus CTLA-4 blockade that used ipilimumab. This sample was taken from a study of radiotherapy plus CTLA-4 blockade in lung cancer. Notes on the study in general: In blood, tumor-derived TCR clones expanded after radiotherapy plus ipilimumab. According to reports, early shifts in blood T cell clones, alongside interferon-beta, forecast response most accurately.

This CDR3 comprises 14 residues. Germline V gives CDR1 SGHRS, CDR2 YFSETQ. V gave up 0 bases and J gave up 14 bases, with 15 bases separating them. Using immunoSEQ multiplex PCR, the repertoire was profiled, and TCRdb retains in-frame clones only, with some absent. The data contain 86,000 or so clones, around 81% of them seen just once; the ten biggest clones take up approximately 3.8%. The TCR sequence derives from a human donor with non-small cell lung cancer who had a partial response to radiotherapy plus ipilimumab. Some clones in this sample may be carry-over from other donors' samples. This rearrangement joins TRBV5-1 to TRBJ1-6; D possibly corresponds to TRBD1 (5 bases). Source: peripheral blood, taken from a patient treated with radiotherapy plus ipilimumab. The CDR3 here is CASSLGLGGPALHF. CDR3 bases: TGCGCCAGCAGCTTGGGTCTCGGGGGTCCGGCCCTCCACTTT.